A single sample gave rise to the 16 T cell receptor beta chains below, sequenced in a study of post-analysis software for immune sequencing data. No antigen has been assigned to these receptors. Unique-molecular-identifier-tagged TCR beta cDNA libraries were used. TCRdb reprocessed the PCR reads with MiXCR, giving one entry per CDR3 protein. The data show roughly 730,000 distinct CDR3 sequences, less than 35% seen once. Study-level results: Controls had lower frequencies than patients of four or five TRBV segments, which included TRBV5-6, TRBV5-1 and TRBV20-1.

Sequencing input: blood. The source of these receptors is a girl between 10 and 17 years old with multiple sclerosis.

This clonotype showed up many times. The chain couples TRBV10-3 to TRBJ2-3; D gene uncertain. Trimming stripped 3 bases from V and 2 bases from J, with 12 bases between. The germline V gene encodes CDR1 ENHRY and CDR2 SYGVKD. The CDR3 runs to 15 residues. The CDR3 DNA reads as TGTGCCATCAGTGAACGGGCAGAGAACACAGATACGCAGTATTTT. It is translated as CAISERAENTDTQYF.

V gene TRBV6-5 combines with J gene TRBJ2-7, with 9 bases aligning to TRBD1. CDR1 and CDR2 (germline): MNHEY, SVGAGI. The ends lost 0 bases at V and 4 bases at J; junction bases unmatched: 4. The CDR3 extends over 15 amino acids. The CDR3, as DNA: TGTGCCAGCAGTTACTCGTGGACAGGGGAATACGAGCAGTACTTC. This gives the protein CASSYSWTGEYEQYF.

The chain links TRBV11-1 to TRBJ2-1; 15 nucleotides align to TRBD2. This CDR3 comprises 21 residues. Trimming cost V 4 bases and J 7 bases; bases outside gene matches: 20. Germline V lookup: CDR1 SGHAT, CDR2 FQDESV (reference sequence). Written as DNA, the CDR3 is TGTGCCAGCAGCTGGGGACTAGCGGGAGGAAAATCAAAAACTTTACCGAATGAGCAGTTCTTC. It specifies CASSWGLAGGKSKTLPNEQFF. Supplemented by reference TRBV11-1 and TRBJ2-1, the full variable domain reads EAEVAQSPRYKITEKSQAVAFWCDPISGHATLYWYRQILGQGPELLVQFQDESVVDDSQLPKDRFSAERLKGVDSTLKIQPAELGDSAMYLCASSWGLAGGKSKTLPNEQFFGPGTRLTVL.

This clonotype turned up a few times. The rearrangement joins TRBV20-1 to TRBJ2-1; TRBD2 agrees at 10 bases. Germline CDR1 and CDR2: DFQATT and SNEGSKA (reference sequence). The CDR3 has 14 amino acids. V lost 6 bases to trimming and J lost 4 bases; unmatched junction nucleotides: 6. The chain's CDR3 is CSATPSGSYNEQFF. DNA for the CDR3: TGCAGTGCGACCCCTAGCGGGAGTTACAATGAGCAGTTCTTC.

This clonotype came up a few times. Sequence at one end of the junction differs from germline and may be a read error. V is TRBV7-7 and J is TRBJ2-7; 9 positions agree with TRBD1. The CDR3 sequence is 16 residues long. CDR1 and CDR2 from the germline V gene are SSHAT and FNYEAQ (reference sequence). Here the CDR3 reads CASSPKTGGSSYEQYF. CDR3 sequence (DNA): TGTGCTAGCAGCCCGAAGACAGGGGGGAGCTCCTACGAGCAGTACTTC.

This clonotype came up a few times. The rearrangement joins TRBV7-2 to TRBJ2-7; D gene ambiguous. The V gene lost 5 bases and the J gene lost 3 bases, with 8 bases spanning the gap. The CDR3 runs 12 residues. Germline values: CDR1 SGHTA, CDR2 FQGNSA. The DNA for the CDR3 is TGTGCCAGCAGCGTCTGGTTCTACGAGCAGTACTTC. Encoded protein: CASSVWFYEQYF. The variable domain in full, with the rest retrieved from reference TRBV7-2 and TRBJ2-7, is GAGVSQSPSNKVTEKGKDVELRCDPISGHTALYWYRQSLGQGLEFLIYFQGNSAPDKSGLPSDRFSAERTGGSVSTLTIQRTQQEDSAVYLCASSVWFYEQYFGPGTRLTVT.

Many counts were recorded for this clonotype. One end of the junction fails to match germline, which may point to a read error. V and J are TRBV13 and TRBJ2-4; 7 bases match TRBD2. Germline V lookup: CDR1 PRHDT, CDR2 FYEKMQ (reference sequence). The CDR3 is 17 amino acids. The CDR3 nucleotides read TGTGCCAGCAGCGTAGGAGCGGGGTGGCTAGCCAAAAACATTCAGTACTTC. This translates into CASSVGAGWLAKNIQYF.

This chain connects TRBV18 to TRBJ1-2, with D possibly TRBD1 on 6 matching bases. Germline assignment: CDR1 KGHSH and CDR2 LQKENI. The CDR3 length is 13 residues. Deletions cut 2 bases from V and 11 bases from J, with 15 bases between. The CDR3 DNA sequence: TGTGCCAGCTCACCAAAACAGCCCACAGGGTACACCTTC. As protein: CASSPKQPTGYTF.

This clonotype came up a few times. The chain is built from TRBV6-2 or TRBV6-3 and TRBJ2-6; a weak D match, TRBD1 (5 bases). The CDR3 extends over 20 amino acids. Germline CDR1 MNHEY, CDR2 SVGEGT. Trimming stripped 0 bases from V and 0 bases from J, with 18 bases between. DNA of the CDR3: TGTGCCAGCAGTTACTCCAAATCTCAAGACAGCCTCTCTGGGGCCAACGTCCTGACTTTC. Its translation is CASSYSKSQDSLSGANVLTF.

This clonotype has ten or more counts. The chain is built from TRBV6-6 and TRBJ2-5; no reliable D call. Trimming shortened V by 8 bases and J by 3 bases, and 13 bases separated the two germline ends. Looked up from germline, CDR1 is MNHNY and CDR2 is SVGAGI (reference sequence). The CDR3 totals 13 residues. CDR3: CASAMRSEETQYF. The CDR3 DNA follows: TGTGCCAGCGCGATGAGGAGTGAAGAGACCCAGTACTTC.

This clonotype was detected many times. This chain uses TRBV5-6 with TRBJ1-1, with 9 bases lining up with TRBD1. The CDR3 extends over 14 amino acids. CDR1 is SGHDT and CDR2 is YYEEEE in the germline V gene. The V gene end was trimmed by 7 bases and the J gene end by 5 bases; junction bases not matched to a gene: 9. The CDR3 coding sequence is TGTGCCAGCTCCCGGGACAGGGTATGGACTGAAGCTTTCTTT. Protein sequence: CASSRDRVWTEAFF.

The chain carries TRBV6-5 and TRBJ1-6, with D possibly being TRBD1 (6 bases). From germline, CDR1 is MNHEY and CDR2 SVGAGI. The V end lost 2 bases, the J end lost 15 bases, and 14 bases lay between the germline ends. The CDR3 is 13 amino acids. CDR3 protein: CASSYKTGSVLHF. The CDR3 bases are TGTGCCAGCAGTTACAAGACAGGATCGGTCCTCCACTTT.

This chain connects TRBV6-5 to TRBJ1-1; a possible D gene is TRBD1 (6 bases). The length of the CDR3 is 14 residues. In germline, CDR1 is MNHEY, CDR2 SVGAGI. V was cut by 6 bases and J by 4 bases, with 15 bases left in between. CDR3 in DNA: TGTGCCAGCAGACCAACAGGGTACAGCACTGAAGCTTTCTTT. Its translation: CASRPTGYSTEAFF.

This clonotype turned up a few times. The chain employs TRBV20-1 and TRBJ2-3; D uncertain. V gave up 6 bases and J gave up 4 bases, with 14 bases separating them. Germline V CDR1 and CDR2: DFQATT, SNEGSKA (reference sequence). The CDR3 length is 13 residues. The chain's CDR3 is CSAEEGWSDTQYF. CDR3 sequence (DNA): TGCAGTGCCGAGGAAGGGTGGTCAGATACGCAGTATTTT.

This clonotype was recorded a few times. The V call is TRBV2, the J call TRBJ2-4, with D possibly matching TRBD1 (5 bases). This CDR3 region has 14 residues. Germline assignment: CDR1 SNHLY and CDR2 FYNNEI. V was cut by 4 bases and J by 8 bases, with 15 bases left in between. The CDR3 DNA sequence: TGTGCCAGCAGTGGACAGCTGGGTTTGGACATTCAGTACTTC. This translates into CASSGQLGLDIQYF.

This clonotype appeared many times. The chain combines TRBV29-1 with TRBJ2-3, with D possibly being TRBD2 (7 bases). Looked up from germline, CDR1 is SQVTM and CDR2 is ANQGSEA. CDR3 size: 13 residues. Deletions cut 5 bases from V and 1 base from J, with 10 bases between. CDR3: CSVRGGGTDTQYF. In DNA, the CDR3 is TGCAGCGTTAGGGGGGGAGGCACAGATACGCAGTATTTT.